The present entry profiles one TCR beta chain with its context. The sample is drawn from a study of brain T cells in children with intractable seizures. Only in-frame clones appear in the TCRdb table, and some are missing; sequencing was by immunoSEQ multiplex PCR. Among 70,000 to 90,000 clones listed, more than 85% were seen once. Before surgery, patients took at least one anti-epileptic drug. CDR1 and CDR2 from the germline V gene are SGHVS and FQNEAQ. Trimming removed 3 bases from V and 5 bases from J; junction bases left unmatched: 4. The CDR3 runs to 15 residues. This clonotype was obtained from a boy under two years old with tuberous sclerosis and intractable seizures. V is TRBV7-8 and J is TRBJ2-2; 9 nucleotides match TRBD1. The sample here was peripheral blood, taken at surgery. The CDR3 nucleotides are TGTGCCAGCAGCTTGATGGACAGGGGTACCGGGGAGCTGTTTTTT. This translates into CASSLMDRGTGELFF.